Below are 12 T cell receptor beta chains sequenced from a single sample in a study of OX40 agonist ivuxolimab in advanced cancers. Clones were sequenced by immunoSEQ multiplex PCR, and TCRdb holds only the in-frame ones, with some missing. The repertoire has about 68,000 clones, approximately 87% of them found once; the top ten carry roughly 0.98%. The material sequenced was CD4+ or CD8+ T cells sorted from blood, taken in a trial of the OX40 agonist ivuxolimab. The receptors here all came from an adult with an advanced solid tumor such as melanoma, head and neck, liver or kidney cancer.

The chain employs TRBV19 and TRBJ1-4, with TRBD1 identical over 7 bases. The junction had 5 bases not matched to a gene; V was cut back by 2 bases and J by 5 bases. CDR3 length: 15 residues. In germline, CDR1 is LNHDA, CDR2 SQIVND (reference sequence). As DNA, the CDR3 is TGTGCCAGTAGTATATTGGCAGGGGGAAATGAAAAACTGTTTTTT. It yields the protein CASSILAGGNEKLFF. Looking up the rest from reference TRBV19 and TRBJ1-4 gives the full variable domain: DGGITQSPKYLFRKEGQNVTLSCEQNLNHDAMYWYRQDPGQGLRLIYYSQIVNDFQKGDIAEGYSVSREKKESFPLTVTSAQKNPTAFYLCASSILAGGNEKLFFGSGTQLSVL.

The sample holds a few counts of this clone. The chain has TRBV30 and TRBJ1-1, with no clear D. From germline, CDR1 is GTSNPN and CDR2 SVGIG (reference sequence). The CDR3 consists of 12 residues. The V gene lost 2 bases and the J gene lost 1 base, with 5 bases spanning the gap. CDR3 protein: CAWSLENTEAFF. CDR3 bases: TGTGCCTGGAGTTTGGAGAACACTGAAGCTTTCTTT.

The rearrangement joins TRBV4-2 to TRBJ1-2; perhaps TRBD1 as D (5 bases). V lost 1 base and J lost 2, with 5 bases in between. There are 13 residues in the CDR3. Germline CDR1 is LGHNA and CDR2 is YNFKEQ. The CDR3 DNA reads TGTGCCAGCAGCCAAGCAGGGAACTATGGCTACACCTTC. Protein sequence: CASSQAGNYGYTF.

This chain links TRBV6-6 with TRBJ2-7, with 9 bases lining up with TRBD1. The germline V gene encodes CDR1 MNHNY and CDR2 SVGAGI (reference sequence). This CDR3 is built from 14 residues. Losses at the gene ends were 6 bases for V and 4 bases for J; bases not matched to a gene: 7. CDR3 residues: CASSQTGGAYEQYF. In nucleotides, the CDR3 is TGTGCCAGCAGCCAGACAGGGGGTGCTTACGAGCAGTACTTC.

This sequence joins TRBV28 and TRBJ1-5; D remains unclear. Trimming took 8 bases from V and 0 from J, leaving 8 bases between them. Germline V gene sequence: CDR1 MDHEN, CDR2 SYDVKM. CDR3 length: 13 residues. CDR3 protein: CASGRDSNQPQHF. In DNA, the CDR3 is TGTGCCAGCGGAAGGGATAGCAATCAGCCCCAGCATTTT.

V and J are TRBV6-1 and TRBJ2-1, with D possibly matching TRBD1 (6 bases). Trimming cost V 6 bases and J 3 bases, with 12 bases left between them. In germline, CDR1 is MNHNS, CDR2 SASEGT. This CDR3 has 14 amino acids. CDR3 DNA sequence: TGTGCCAGCAGCCAGAGGGGGAGCTACAATGAGCAGTTCTTC. It translates to CASSQRGSYNEQFF.

This sequence joins TRBV5-6 and TRBJ2-7, with 9 bases that match TRBD1. Germline loops: CDR1 SGHDT, CDR2 YYEEEE. V gave up 1 base and J gave up 6 bases; unmatched junction bases: 8. The CDR3 totals 15 residues. CDR3 sequence (DNA): TGTGCCAGCAGCTTGTGGGGGACAGGGTTGAGCGAGCAGTACTTC. Its translation is CASSLWGTGLSEQYF.

The V call is TRBV19, the J call TRBJ2-3; 11 bases fit TRBD1. This CDR3 has 18 residues. Losses at the gene ends were 3 bases for V and 4 bases for J; bases not matched to a gene: 12. From germline, CDR1 is LNHDA and CDR2 SQIVND (reference sequence). CDR3 bases: TGTGCCAGTAGTATGCGCTCGACCGGGACAGGGGGGCCAGATACGCAGTATTTT. Translated: CASSMRSTGTGGPDTQYF. Looking up the rest from reference TRBV19 and TRBJ2-3 gives the full variable domain: DGGITQSPKYLFRKEGQNVTLSCEQNLNHDAMYWYRQDPGQGLRLIYYSQIVNDFQKGDIAEGYSVSREKKESFPLTVTSAQKNPTAFYLCASSMRSTGTGGPDTQYFGPGTRLTVL.

The J gene is TRBJ1-1, the V gene TRBV18; 7 nucleotides match TRBD1. The CDR3 spans 15 residues. V lost 0 bases and J lost 3; bases outside the gene matches: 4. Looked up from germline, CDR1 is KGHSH and CDR2 is LQKENI. For the CDR3, the DNA is TGTGCCAGCTCACCACCGACAGGGAGGGACACTGAAGCTTTCTTT. Translation gives CASSPPTGRDTEAFF.

This clone has a single count. This chain joins TRBV21-1 and TRBJ2-5; the listed D gene, TRBD2, was not tested against the DNA. TRBV21-1 is labeled a pseudogene. The CDR3 sequence is 13 residues long. Here the CDR3 reads CASSTPGQETQYF. The CDR3, as DNA: TGTGCCAGCAGCACCCCGGGGCAAGAGACCCAGTACTTC.

The chain couples TRBV2 to TRBJ1-2, with D unclear. The CDR3 covers 13 residues. The V and J ends lost 2 bases and 8 bases respectively, with 12 bases between them. Germline CDR1 SNHLY, CDR2 FYNNEI. CDR3 residues: CASSESGVGGYTF. The DNA of the CDR3 is TGTGCCAGCAGTGAATCCGGGGTGGGGGGCTACACCTTC.

J is TRBJ2-7 and V is TRBV28; 8 bases align to TRBD2. Germline V lookup: CDR1 MDHEN, CDR2 SYDVKM. V was clipped by 4 bases and J by 1 base; unmatched bases: 6. The CDR3 has 15 residues. CDR3 protein: CASSYRGGSSYEQYF. In DNA form, the CDR3 reads TGTGCCAGCAGTTACCGGGGGGGTTCATCCTACGAGCAGTACTTC.